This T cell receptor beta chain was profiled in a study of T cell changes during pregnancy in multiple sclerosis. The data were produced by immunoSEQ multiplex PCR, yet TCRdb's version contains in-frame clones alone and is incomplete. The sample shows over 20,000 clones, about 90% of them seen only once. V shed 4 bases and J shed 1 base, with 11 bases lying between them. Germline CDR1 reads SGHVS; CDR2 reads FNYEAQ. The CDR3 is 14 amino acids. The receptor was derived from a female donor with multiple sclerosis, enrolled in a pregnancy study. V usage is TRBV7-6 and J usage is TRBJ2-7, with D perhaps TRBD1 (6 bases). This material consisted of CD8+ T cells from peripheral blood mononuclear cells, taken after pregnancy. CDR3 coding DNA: TGTGCCAGCAGCTCGTACAGGGAGTCCTACGAGCAGTACTTC. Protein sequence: CASSSYRESYEQYF.